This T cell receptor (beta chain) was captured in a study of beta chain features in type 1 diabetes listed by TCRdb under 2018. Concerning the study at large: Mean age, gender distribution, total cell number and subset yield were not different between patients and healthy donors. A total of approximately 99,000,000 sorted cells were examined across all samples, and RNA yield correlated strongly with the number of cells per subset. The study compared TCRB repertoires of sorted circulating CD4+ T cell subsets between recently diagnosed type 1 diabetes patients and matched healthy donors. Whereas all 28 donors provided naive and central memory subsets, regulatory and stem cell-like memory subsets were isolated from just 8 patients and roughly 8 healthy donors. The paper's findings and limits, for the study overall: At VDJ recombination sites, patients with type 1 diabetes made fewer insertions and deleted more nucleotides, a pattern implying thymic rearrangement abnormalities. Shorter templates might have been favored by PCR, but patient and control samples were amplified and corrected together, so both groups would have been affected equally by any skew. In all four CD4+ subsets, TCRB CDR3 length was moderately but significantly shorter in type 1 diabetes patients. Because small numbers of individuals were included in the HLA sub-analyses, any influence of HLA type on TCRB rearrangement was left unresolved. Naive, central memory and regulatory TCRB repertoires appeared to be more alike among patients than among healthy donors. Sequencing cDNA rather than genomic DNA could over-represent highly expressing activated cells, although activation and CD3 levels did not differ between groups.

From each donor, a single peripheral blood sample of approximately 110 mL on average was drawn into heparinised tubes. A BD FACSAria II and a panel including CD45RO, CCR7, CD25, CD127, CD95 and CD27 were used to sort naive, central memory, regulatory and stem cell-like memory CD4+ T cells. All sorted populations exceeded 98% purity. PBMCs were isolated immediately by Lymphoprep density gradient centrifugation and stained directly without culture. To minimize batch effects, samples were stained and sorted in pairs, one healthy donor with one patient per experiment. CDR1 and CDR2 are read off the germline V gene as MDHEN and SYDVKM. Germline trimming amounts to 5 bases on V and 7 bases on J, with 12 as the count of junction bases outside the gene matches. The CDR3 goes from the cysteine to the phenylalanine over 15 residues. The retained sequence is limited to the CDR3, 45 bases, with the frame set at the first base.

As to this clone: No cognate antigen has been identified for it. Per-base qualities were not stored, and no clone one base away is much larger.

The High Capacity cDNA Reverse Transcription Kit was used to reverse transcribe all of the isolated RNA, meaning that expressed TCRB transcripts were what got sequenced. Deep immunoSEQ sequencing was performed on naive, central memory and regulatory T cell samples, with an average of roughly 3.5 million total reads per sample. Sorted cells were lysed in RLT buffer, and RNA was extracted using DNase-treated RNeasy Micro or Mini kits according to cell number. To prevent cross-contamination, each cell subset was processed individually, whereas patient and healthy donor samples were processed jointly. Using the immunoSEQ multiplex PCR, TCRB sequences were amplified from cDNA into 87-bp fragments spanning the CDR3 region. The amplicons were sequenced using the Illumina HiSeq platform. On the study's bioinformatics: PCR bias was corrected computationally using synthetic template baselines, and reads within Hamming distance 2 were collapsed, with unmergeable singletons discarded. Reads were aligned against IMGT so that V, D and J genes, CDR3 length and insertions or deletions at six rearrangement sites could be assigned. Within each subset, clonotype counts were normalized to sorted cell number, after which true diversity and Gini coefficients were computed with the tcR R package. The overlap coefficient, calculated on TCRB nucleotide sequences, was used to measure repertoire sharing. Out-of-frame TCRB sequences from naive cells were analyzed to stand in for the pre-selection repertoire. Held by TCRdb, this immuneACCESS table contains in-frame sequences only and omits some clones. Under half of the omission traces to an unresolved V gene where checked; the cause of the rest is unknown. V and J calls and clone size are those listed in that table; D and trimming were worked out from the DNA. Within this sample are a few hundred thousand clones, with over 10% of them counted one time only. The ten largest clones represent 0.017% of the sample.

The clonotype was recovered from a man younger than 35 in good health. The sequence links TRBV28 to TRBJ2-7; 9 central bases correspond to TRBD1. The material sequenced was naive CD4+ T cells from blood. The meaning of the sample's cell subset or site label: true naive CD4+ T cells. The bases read TGTGCCAGCAGTCCCTCCGGGACAGGGATTAGGGAGCAGTACTTC. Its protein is CASSPSGTGIREQYF.